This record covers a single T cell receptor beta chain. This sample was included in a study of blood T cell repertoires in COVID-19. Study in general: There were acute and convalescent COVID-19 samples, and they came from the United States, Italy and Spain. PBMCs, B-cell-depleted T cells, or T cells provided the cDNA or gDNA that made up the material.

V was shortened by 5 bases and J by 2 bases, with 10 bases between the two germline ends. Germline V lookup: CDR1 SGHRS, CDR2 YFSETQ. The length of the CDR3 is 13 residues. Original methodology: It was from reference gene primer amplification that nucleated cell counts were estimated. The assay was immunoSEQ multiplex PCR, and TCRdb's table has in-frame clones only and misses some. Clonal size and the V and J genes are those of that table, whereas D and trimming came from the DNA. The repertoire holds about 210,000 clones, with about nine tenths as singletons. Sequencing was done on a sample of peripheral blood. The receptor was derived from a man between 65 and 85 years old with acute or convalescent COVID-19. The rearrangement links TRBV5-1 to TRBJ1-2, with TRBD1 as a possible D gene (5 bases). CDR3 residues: CASSSRVNYGYTF. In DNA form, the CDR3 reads TGCGCCAGCAGTTCCAGGGTGAACTATGGCTACACCTTC.